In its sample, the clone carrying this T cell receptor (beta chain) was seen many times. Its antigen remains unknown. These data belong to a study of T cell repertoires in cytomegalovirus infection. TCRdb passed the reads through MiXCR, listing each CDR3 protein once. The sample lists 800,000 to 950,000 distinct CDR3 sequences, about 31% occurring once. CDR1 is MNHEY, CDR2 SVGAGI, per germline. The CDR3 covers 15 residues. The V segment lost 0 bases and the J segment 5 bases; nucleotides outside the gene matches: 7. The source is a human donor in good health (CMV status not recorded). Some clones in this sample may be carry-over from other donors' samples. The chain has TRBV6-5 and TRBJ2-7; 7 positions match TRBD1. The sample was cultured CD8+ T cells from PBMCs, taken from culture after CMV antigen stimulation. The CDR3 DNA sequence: TGTGCCAGCAGTTACTCGCGGCAGGGGGTCGACGAGCAGTACTTC. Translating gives CASSYSRQGVDEQYF.